One T cell receptor beta chain is described in this entry. Its antigen is unknown. Germline is not matched at one junction end, which may reflect a read error. This specimen belongs to a study of blood T cells in healthy people across ages. Points from the study as a whole: Shifts in expanded clonotypes may have been confounded by donor CMV status, which was unknown.

A second PCR of about 6 to 12 cycles used a sample-barcoded 5' primer and a J-beta primer mix. TCRdb ran MiXCR on the 5' RACE reads and lists one entry per CDR3 protein. The repertoire holds 500,000 to 700,000 distinct CDR3 sequences, with 25% to 35% as singletons. The CDR3 totals 14 residues. Germline V gene data show CDR1 as SGHKS and CDR2 as YYEKEE (reference sequence). The clonotype comes from a woman older than 75 in good health. Sequencing was done on a sample of blood. V usage is TRBV5-5 and J usage is TRBJ2-3, with a weak D call TRBD2 (6 bases). This CDR3 is CASSPRGGTDMQYF. The DNA of the CDR3 is TGTGCCAGCAGCCCGAGGGGAGGCACAGATATGCAGTATTTT. Together with reference TRBV5-5 and TRBJ2-3, the CDR3 gives the full variable domain: DAGVTQSPTHLIKTRGQQVTLRCSPISGHKSVSWYQQVLGQGPQFIFQYYEKEERGRGNFPDRFSARQFPNYSSELNVNALLLGDSALYLCASSPRGGTDMQYFGPGTRLTVL.